Listed here are 28 T cell receptor beta chains from one sample, sequenced in a study of cytomegalovirus exposure and HLA in healthy donors (dated by TCRdb to between 2016 and 2019). The protocol used for the library was the immunoSEQ multiplex PCR assay. A mixture of 60 forward primers for TCR Vbeta segments and 13 reverse primers for TCR Jbeta segments was used in the multiplex PCR. The table was pulled from immuneACCESS by TCRdb, which kept in-frame rearrangements only. Such tables lose some clones; where checked, under half of the loss comes from unresolved V genes, and the rest has no known cause. Across this sample there are more than 130,000 clones, with roughly 76% seen only once. The ten largest clonotypes hold 3.5% to 4% of the sample. The specimen sequenced was PBMCs. These receptors originate from a young man in good health and CMV-seronegative.

The chain employs TRBV27 and TRBJ2-5; 8 bases agree with TRBD2. Germline values: CDR1 MNHEY, CDR2 SMNVEV (reference sequence). V shed 3 bases and J 2 bases; nucleotides not matched to a gene: 8. CDR3 length: 16 amino acids. CDR3 region: CASSFSFGTRQETQYF. The DNA for the CDR3 is TGTGCCAGCAGTTTCAGTTTTGGGACTAGGCAAGAGACCCAGTACTTC.

The chain carries TRBV5-1 and TRBJ1-2, with 10 bases matching TRBD1. CDR1 and CDR2 (germline): SGHRS, YFSETQ. The CDR3 totals 13 residues. The junction had 3 bases not matched to a gene; V was cut back by 4 bases and J by 6 bases. CDR3: CASSLTGGNGYTF. The CDR3 DNA sequence: TGCGCCAGCAGCCTGACAGGGGGCAATGGCTACACCTTC. The whole variable domain, remainder taken from reference TRBV5-1 and TRBJ1-2, is KAGVTQTPRYLIKTRGQQVTLSCSPISGHRSVSWYQQTPGQGLQFLFEYFSETQRNKGNFPGRFSGRQFSNSRSEMNVSTLELGDSALYLCASSLTGGNGYTFGSGTRLTVV.

This chain uses TRBV30 with TRBJ1-2; 8 nucleotides align to TRBD1. Germline V gene sequence: CDR1 GTSNPN, CDR2 SVGIG (reference sequence). The V and J ends lost 1 base and 8 bases, in that order; junction bases with no gene match: 6. The CDR3 runs to 13 residues. CDR3: CAWSAFQGAGYTF. The CDR3 DNA follows: TGTGCCTGGAGTGCATTTCAGGGGGCGGGCTACACCTTC.

The V and J genes are TRBV7-9 and TRBJ2-5; TRBD2 matches at 7 bases. The CDR3 consists of 16 residues. V was pared by 1 base and J by 3 bases, with 8 bases of the junction left unmatched. In germline, CDR1 is SEHNR, CDR2 FQNEAQ (reference sequence). The CDR3 DNA reads as TGTGCCAGCAGCTTAGGGGGGGGACGGAAAAAAGAGACCCAGTACTTC. Its protein product is CASSLGGGRKKETQYF.

This chain joins TRBV27 and TRBJ2-1; a possible D gene is TRBD1 (6 bases). Trimming removed 0 bases from V and 0 bases from J, with 9 bases in between. The CDR3 has 16 residues. CDR1 MNHEY and CDR2 SMNVEV come from the germline V gene (reference sequence). The CDR3 here is CASSLSGHLSYNEQFF. The CDR3 nucleotides read TGTGCCAGCAGTTTATCGGGACACCTCTCCTACAATGAGCAGTTCTTC.

The chain uses TRBV6-5 and TRBJ2-1, with 8 bases lining up with TRBD1. The ends lost 5 bases at V and 8 bases at J; junction bases unmatched: 11. The CDR3 loop spans 15 amino acids. CDR1 MNHEY and CDR2 SVGAGI come from the germline V gene. The CDR3 loop is CASSPRTGSEDEQFF. The CDR3 DNA is TGTGCCAGCAGTCCTAGGACAGGGTCAGAGGATGAGCAGTTCTTC.

This chain joins TRBV7-9 and TRBJ2-3; TRBD2 might be the D (7 bases). V was trimmed by 3 bases and J by 1 base, leaving 11 bases between them. Per germline, CDR1 SEHNR and CDR2 FQNEAQ (reference sequence). This CDR3 has 15 amino acids. The CDR3 spells CASSFRGGGTDTQYF. The DNA for the CDR3 is TGTGCCAGCAGCTTCAGAGGGGGGGGCACAGATACGCAGTATTTT.

V gene TRBV23-1 combines with J gene TRBJ2-3; TRBD1 is a possible D gene (5 bases). TRBV23-1 is sorted into the ORF group, with uncertain function. V lost 7 bases and J 1 base, leaving 15 bases between the germline ends. The CDR3 has 15 amino acids. The CDR3 nucleotides read TGCGCCAGCACCCCTAGACAGTCTCGCACAGATACGCAGTATTTT. The encoded protein is CASTPRQSRTDTQYF.

The chain recombines TRBV27 with TRBJ2-1; TRBD2 matches at 10 bases. The CDR3 spans 15 residues. Germline V lookup: CDR1 MNHEY, CDR2 SMNVEV (reference sequence). Germline trimming cut 7 bases from V and 8 bases from J; bases unmatched to any gene: 11. The CDR3 region is CASNLAGGENDEQFF. CDR3 in DNA: TGTGCCAGCAACTTAGCGGGAGGCGAGAACGATGAGCAGTTCTTC.

This clone has more than one count but fewer than ten. This chain connects TRBV30 to TRBJ1-5; the D gene is possibly TRBD1 (5 bases). Germline assignment: CDR1 GTSNPN and CDR2 SVGIG (reference sequence). The CDR3 runs to 13 residues. V was shortened by 5 bases and J by 3 bases, with 11 bases between the two germline ends. CDR3 region: CAWSAGPNQPQHF. Here the CDR3 DNA reads TGTGCCTGGTCAGCAGGGCCCAATCAGCCCCAGCATTTT.

This clone occurred a few times. Here the CDR3 DNA reads TGTGCCAGCAGTTACCCTACAGGGAAACTGTTTTTT. It is translated as CASSYPTGKLFF. V gene TRBV6-5 combines with J gene TRBJ1-4; D might be TRBD1 (6 bases). V gave up 2 bases and J gave up 11 bases, with 9 bases separating them. Germline values: CDR1 MNHEY, CDR2 SVGAGI. This CDR3 has 12 residues.

This chain joins TRBV27 and TRBJ2-5, with 9 bases identical to TRBD1. The J call is in doubt because the DNA end fits TRBJ2-7 better. The CDR3 has 14 amino acids. Looked up from germline, CDR1 is MNHEY and CDR2 is SMNVEV (reference sequence). The CDR3 sequence is CASRRTGVGREQYF. The DNA of the CDR3 is TGTGCCAGCAGGAGGACAGGGGTCGGTCGCGAGCAGTACTTC.

The chain links TRBV6-1 to TRBJ1-4, with D tentatively TRBD1 (6 bases). The CDR3 is 15 residues long. The germline V gene encodes CDR1 MNHNS and CDR2 SASEGT. V was trimmed by 6 bases and J by 0 bases, leaving 11 bases between them. The CDR3 sequence: CASSLRQATNEKLFF. In DNA, the CDR3 is TGTGCCAGCAGCCTACGACAGGCAACTAATGAAAAACTGTTTTTT.

V gene TRBV5-1 combines with J gene TRBJ2-6, with D perhaps TRBD1 (6 bases). V gave up 0 bases and J gave up 2 bases, with 9 bases separating them. CDR3 length: 16 amino acids. CDR1 and CDR2 (germline): SGHRS, YFSETQ. As DNA, the CDR3 is TGCGCCAGCAGCTTGGGGGGACAAACTGGGGCCAACGTCCTGACTTTC. Translated, it gives CASSLGGQTGANVLTF.

This chain uses TRBV4-2 with TRBJ2-7; weak D call: TRBD2 (5 bases). The CDR3 runs 15 residues. CDR1 is LGHNA and CDR2 is YNFKEQ in the germline V gene. Trimming removed 1 base from V and 2 bases from J, with 12 bases in between. CDR3 sequence (DNA): TGTGCCAGCAGCCAAGGCCAAGCGGAAACCTACGAGCAGTACTTC. It codes for CASSQGQAETYEQYF.

The chain carries TRBV27 and TRBJ2-7, with D possibly matching TRBD2 (5 bases). The CDR3 totals 14 residues. CDR1 and CDR2 (germline): MNHEY, SMNVEV (reference sequence). Trimming pared 3 bases from V and 2 bases from J, leaving 11 bases between. CDR3 in DNA: TGTGCCAGCAGTTTTCCGGGGAGTGCCTACGAGCAGTACTTC. As protein: CASSFPGSAYEQYF.

The rearrangement uses TRBV5-3 and TRBJ2-3; D is uncertain. TRBV5-3 is an open reading frame whose function is uncertain. Trimming took off 1 base at V and 2 bases at J, with 11 bases between the two ends. This CDR3 has 15 residues. This CDR3 reads CARSLSLFSTDTQYF. The CDR3 DNA sequence: TGTGCCAGAAGCTTGTCGTTGTTCTCCACAGATACGCAGTATTTT.

V is TRBV19 and J is TRBJ1-4; 8 bases map to TRBD1. Germline V gene lookup returns CDR1 LNHDA and CDR2 SQIVND (reference sequence). This CDR3 has 16 residues. With 4 bases clipped from V and 7 bases from J, the junction kept 11 bases outside the gene matches. CDR3 residues: CASSTIGRTGSEKLFF. DNA of the CDR3: TGTGCCAGTAGTACCATCGGCCGGACAGGGAGTGAAAAACTGTTTTTT. The whole variable domain, filled in from reference TRBV19 and TRBJ1-4, reads DGGITQSPKYLFRKEGQNVTLSCEQNLNHDAMYWYRQDPGQGLRLIYYSQIVNDFQKGDIAEGYSVSREKKESFPLTVTSAQKNPTAFYLCASSTIGRTGSEKLFFGSGTQLSVL.

A single count supports this clone. The chain joins TRBV15 to TRBJ1-6, with a possible D match to TRBD1 (5 bases). Trimming took 4 bases from V and 7 from J, leaving 17 bases between them. The germline V gene has CDR1 LNHNV and CDR2 YYDKDF (reference sequence). The CDR3 is 16 residues long. CDR3 amino acids: CATSIGQGVKNSPLHF. CDR3 in DNA: TGTGCCACCAGCATAGGTCAAGGGGTTAAGAATTCACCCCTCCACTTT.

This clone has more than one count but fewer than ten. V is TRBV28 and J is TRBJ2-7, with 9 bases fitting TRBD1. The CDR3 sequence is 15 residues long. CDR1 and CDR2 (germline): MDHEN, SYDVKM. The junction had 7 bases not matched to a gene; V was cut back by 5 bases and J by 2 bases. The CDR3 DNA reads TGTGCCAGCAGTCCCCCGGGGACAGGGACCTACGAGCAGTACTTC. Residues: CASSPPGTGTYEQYF. Filled out from reference TRBV28 and TRBJ2-7, the complete variable domain reads DVKVTQSSRYLVKRTGEKVFLECVQDMDHENMFWYRQDPGLGLRLIYFSYDVKMKEKGDIPEGYSVSREKKERFSLILESASTNQTSMYLCASSPPGTGTYEQYFGPGTRLTVT.

The chain recombines TRBV10-3 with TRBJ1-6; 9 nucleotides align to TRBD1. The CDR3 is 14 residues long. Germline CDR1 reads ENHRY; CDR2 reads SYGVKD. With V trimmed by 6 bases and J by 8 bases, 5 bases remained unmatched. The CDR3 DNA follows: TGTGCCATCAGAAAGGGACAGGGCGATTCACCCCTCCACTTT. This encodes CAIRKGQGDSPLHF.

This clone was picked up a small number of times. The chain combines TRBV5-1 with TRBJ2-7; 7 bases align to TRBD1. This CDR3 has 15 amino acids. Germline assignment: CDR1 SGHRS and CDR2 YFSETQ. V lost 1 base to trimming and J lost 0 bases; unmatched junction nucleotides: 4. The CDR3 nucleotides are TGCGCCAGCAGCTTGTCCGGGACAGTCTCCTACGAGCAGTACTTC. This encodes CASSLSGTVSYEQYF.

This chain joins TRBV5-6 and TRBJ2-3, with 12 bases matching TRBD2. Losses at the gene ends were 3 bases for V and 6 bases for J; bases not matched to a gene: 8. Looked up from germline, CDR1 is SGHDT and CDR2 is YYEEEE. There are 16 residues in the CDR3. The CDR3 DNA is TGTGCCAGCAGCTCGCTAGCGGGGGGGCGCCCGGATACGCAGTATTTT. As protein: CASSSLAGGRPDTQYF. The complete variable domain, with remaining parts taken from reference TRBV5-6 and TRBJ2-3, reads DAGVTQSPTHLIKTRGQQVTLRCSPKSGHDTVSWYQQALGQGPQFIFQYYEEEERQRGNFPDRFSGHQFPNYSSELNVNALLLGDSALYLCASSSLAGGRPDTQYFGPGTRLTVL.

The chain joins TRBV4-2 to TRBJ1-2; D gene uncertain. The CDR3 has 15 residues. Trimming shortened V by 0 bases and J by 7 bases, and 15 bases separated the two germline ends. The germline V gene has CDR1 LGHNA and CDR2 YNFKEQ. The CDR3 loop reads CASSQDSTRGAGYTF. DNA of the CDR3: TGTGCCAGCAGCCAAGATTCAACCCGCGGTGCTGGCTACACCTTC.

DNA of the CDR3: TGTGCCAGCAGCTTAAGACAGGGTATCACAGATACGCAGTATTTT. Protein: CASSLRQGITDTQYF. The chain couples TRBV5-6 to TRBJ2-3; 7 positions match TRBD1. Trimming removed 2 bases from V and 2 bases from J; junction bases left unmatched: 5. The CDR3 is 15 residues long. Germline V gene lookup returns CDR1 SGHDT and CDR2 YYEEEE. Combining the CDR3 with reference TRBV5-6 and TRBJ2-3 gives the whole variable domain DAGVTQSPTHLIKTRGQQVTLRCSPKSGHDTVSWYQQALGQGPQFIFQYYEEEERQRGNFPDRFSGHQFPNYSSELNVNALLLGDSALYLCASSLRQGITDTQYFGPGTRLTVL.

This clone was found once. The CDR3 here is CASSLPSGGPSYEQYF. The CDR3 region has the DNA TGTGCCAGCAGCTTACCTAGCGGGGGGCCCTCCTACGAGCAGTACTTC. This chain joins TRBV5-4 and TRBJ2-5, with 11 nucleotides matching TRBD2. Matching the DNA end better, TRBJ2-7 makes the J call doubtful. CDR1 and CDR2 from the germline V gene are SGHNT and YYREEE (reference sequence). This CDR3 is 16 amino acids long.

V is TRBV7-3 and J is TRBJ2-1; 8 nucleotides agree with TRBD2. The V segment lost 5 bases and the J segment 2 bases; nucleotides outside the gene matches: 2. The CDR3 totals 14 residues. Germline CDR1 reads SGHTA; CDR2 reads FQGTGA. The CDR3 reads CASSAAGAYNEQFF. DNA of the CDR3: TGTGCCAGCAGCGCAGCGGGGGCCTACAATGAGCAGTTCTTC.

This chain connects TRBV2 to TRBJ1-1; TRBD1 agrees at 7 bases. Losses at the gene ends were 8 bases for V and 3 bases for J; bases not matched to a gene: 6. This CDR3 is 13 amino acids long. From germline, CDR1 is SNHLY and CDR2 FYNNEI. The CDR3 is CASGRGQYTEAFF. The CDR3 DNA sequence: TGTGCCAGCGGCCGGGGACAGTACACTGAAGCTTTCTTT.